Listed here are 22 T cell receptor beta chains from one sample, sequenced in a study of blood T cell repertoires in COVID-19 (TCRdb year 2020). The library was prepared using the immunoSEQ multiplex PCR assay. The table comes from immuneACCESS by way of TCRdb, which keeps in-frame sequences with V and J called. Part of the clones is missing from these tables; in studies checked, under half for an unresolved V gene and the rest for unknown reasons. The sample profile shows over 100,000 clones; approximately 82% of them were found once. The ten largest clones capture 7.5% to 10% of the sample. Material: peripheral blood. All receptors derive from a man between 60 and 75 years old with active or convalescent COVID-19.

V gene TRBV28 combines with J gene TRBJ2-5, with D hard to call. The CDR3 loop spans 10 amino acids. Trimming removed 10 bases from V and 2 bases from J, with 5 bases in between. Germline CDR1 MDHEN, CDR2 SYDVKM. As DNA, the CDR3 is TGTGCCACCCTGCAAGAGACCCAGTACTTC. Protein sequence: CATLQETQYF.

V gene TRBV7-2 combines with J gene TRBJ2-2; 8 bases map to TRBD2. The CDR3 extends over 17 amino acids. Per germline, CDR1 SGHTA and CDR2 FQGNSA. V lost 4 bases to trimming and J lost 4 bases; unmatched junction nucleotides: 11. The CDR3 spells CASSSKGETSVTGELFF. CDR3 in DNA: TGTGCCAGCAGCTCCAAAGGGGAGACTAGCGTCACCGGGGAGCTGTTTTTT.

CDR3 nucleotide sequence: TGCGCCAGCAGTACAGGGGGTTCTGGAAACACCATATATTTT. Translating gives CASSTGGSGNTIYF. The gene calls are TRBV10-1 and TRBJ1-3; 8 positions match TRBD1. Germline V gene lookup returns CDR1 WNHNN and CDR2 SYGVQD (reference sequence). The CDR3 has 14 residues. V gave up 5 bases and J gave up 1 base; unmatched junction bases: 1.

The rearrangement links TRBV20-1 to TRBJ1-5, with TRBD1 as a possible D gene (6 bases). CDR1 and CDR2 (germline): DFQATT, SNEGSKA (reference sequence). The CDR3 has 16 residues. The germline V and J ends were trimmed by 3 bases and 0 bases, with 15 bases remaining between them. CDR3 sequence reads: CSASNREYFSNQPQHF. The CDR3 DNA reads TGCAGTGCTAGTAACAGGGAGTACTTTAGCAATCAGCCCCAGCATTTT.

The V gene is TRBV24-1, the J gene TRBJ1-2; 7 positions match TRBD1. This CDR3 region has 14 residues. V lost 4 bases to trimming and J lost 5 bases; unmatched junction nucleotides: 6. Germline V lookup: CDR1 KGHDR, CDR2 SFDVKD. CDR3: CATSEGGARYGYTF. The DNA of the CDR3 is TGTGCCACCAGTGAAGGGGGCGCGAGGTATGGCTACACCTTC.

This clone appeared a few times. The chain joins TRBV5-1 to TRBJ2-5, with 9 positions matching TRBD2. The CDR3 totals 16 residues. J lost 5 bases, V lost 4 bases, and 12 bases had no gene match. Germline V gene data show CDR1 as SGHRS and CDR2 as YFSETQ. The CDR3 nucleotides are TGCGCCAGCAGCCTTGATGGCGGGAGGGCCGTGGAGACCCAGTACTTC. Protein: CASSLDGGRAVETQYF. Full variable domain (outside the CDR3, taken from reference TRBV5-1 and TRBJ2-5): KAGVTQTPRYLIKTRGQQVTLSCSPISGHRSVSWYQQTPGQGLQFLFEYFSETQRNKGNFPGRFSGRQFSNSRSEMNVSTLELGDSALYLCASSLDGGRAVETQYFGPGTRLLVL.

This clone was detected once. The chain combines TRBV28 with TRBJ2-5, with D perhaps matching TRBD2 (6 bases). The germline V gene has CDR1 MDHEN and CDR2 SYDVKM. CDR3 length equals 15 residues. With 7 bases removed from V and 2 bases from J, the gap between germline ends came to 17 bases. The CDR3 loop is CASTPVLATQETQYF. The CDR3 DNA follows: TGTGCCAGCACCCCCGTGCTAGCGACTCAAGAGACCCAGTACTTC.

The CDR3: CASSLGQGYMNTEAFF. The DNA for the CDR3 is TGTGCCAGCAGTCTTGGACAGGGATACATGAACACTGAAGCTTTCTTT. The V call is TRBV6-2 or TRBV6-3, the J call TRBJ1-1; 8 bases match TRBD1. The CDR3 sequence is 16 residues long. The J segment lost 0 bases and the V segment lost 5 bases, leaving 8 bases of the junction unmatched. Germline-derived CDR1 and CDR2 are MNHEY and SVGEGT.

This clone was seen repeatedly, ten times or more. The chain is built from TRBV10-3 and TRBJ1-2, with unresolved D. Trimming took off 3 bases at V and 8 bases at J, with 7 bases between the two ends. The length of the CDR3 is 11 residues. CDR1 is ENHRY and CDR2 is SYGVKD in the germline V gene. Here the CDR3 DNA reads TGTGCCATCAGTGACGGTTGGGGCTACACCTTC. This encodes CAISDGWGYTF.

This clone occurred a few times. The chain employs TRBV3-1 (or the pseudogene TRBV3-2) and TRBJ2-7; D is ambiguous. CDR3 length: 11 amino acids. Germline V gene lookup returns CDR1 LGHDT and CDR2 YNNKEL (reference sequence). Trimming pared 4 bases from V and 3 bases from J, leaving 4 bases between. The CDR3 DNA is TGTGCCAGCAGCCTCAACTACGAGCAGTACTTC. Translating gives CASSLNYEQYF.

This clone turned up a few times. The genes are TRBV2 and TRBJ2-3; D is perhaps TRBD1 (5 bases). CDR1 SNHLY and CDR2 FYNNEI come from the germline V gene. The CDR3 extends over 14 amino acids. The V and J ends lost 4 bases and 3 bases respectively, with 11 bases between them. CDR3 protein: CASSGQTQTDTQYF. DNA for the CDR3: TGTGCCAGCAGTGGACAGACGCAAACAGATACGCAGTATTTT.

The V gene is TRBV6-6, the J gene TRBJ1-1; D perhaps matches TRBD1 (6 bases). V dropped 2 bases and J dropped 1 base, with 11 bases sitting between them. The CDR3 loop spans 15 amino acids. CDR1 and CDR2 (germline): MNHNY, SVGAGI (reference sequence). CDR3 amino acids: CASSYEGHKNTEAFF. CDR3 nucleotides: TGTGCCAGCAGTTACGAGGGACACAAGAACACTGAAGCTTTCTTT.

The V call is TRBV19, the J call TRBJ2-5, with TRBD2 matching over 11 bases. This CDR3 has 14 residues. With V trimmed by 8 bases and J by 1 base, 3 bases remained unmatched. CDR1 LNHDA and CDR2 SQIVND come from the germline V gene (reference sequence). DNA for the CDR3: TGTGCCAGTTCGACTAGCGGGGTCCAAGAGACCCAGTACTTC. This sequence encodes CASSTSGVQETQYF.

The chain carries TRBV11-2 and TRBJ2-1; TRBD2 matches 12 bases. Per the germline V gene, CDR1 is SGHAT and CDR2 is FQNNGV. The CDR3 sequence is 15 residues long. V dropped 5 bases and J dropped 10; count of bases not matched to a gene: 9. The CDR3 sequence: CASSPASGRVGEQFF. The CDR3 nucleotides read TGTGCCAGCAGCCCCGCTAGCGGGAGGGTTGGGGAGCAGTTCTTC. The full variable domain, completed using reference TRBV11-2 and TRBJ2-1, is EAGVAQSPRYKIIEKRQSVAFWCNPISGHATLYWYQQILGQGPKLLIQFQNNGVVDDSQLPKDRFSAERLKGVDSTLKIQPAKLEDSAVYLCASSPASGRVGEQFFGPGTRLTVL.

This rearrangement joins TRBV9 to TRBJ2-1; 9 bases align to TRBD2. The CDR3 is 15 residues long. Germline CDR1 SGDLS, CDR2 YYNGEE. V lost 0 bases and J lost 9; bases outside the gene matches: 7. CDR3 in DNA: TGTGCCAGCAGCGTAGATTGGCTAGCGGGAACTGAGCAGTTCTTC. Translation gives CASSVDWLAGTEQFF.

This clone appeared a few times. This chain connects TRBV5-1 to TRBJ1-4; 10 bases align to TRBD1. Trimming took 0 bases from V and 8 from J; bases not matched to a gene: 4. This CDR3 contains 15 residues. Per the germline V gene, CDR1 is SGHRS and CDR2 is YFSETQ. CDR3 loop: CASSLGGQGREKLFF. Here the CDR3 DNA reads TGCGCCAGCAGCTTGGGGGGACAGGGGAGAGAAAAACTGTTTTTT.

The V and J genes are TRBV7-2 and TRBJ1-4; D is possibly TRBD1 (5 bases). The CDR3 extends over 14 amino acids. Germline V lookup: CDR1 SGHTA, CDR2 FQGNSA. Trimming stripped 3 bases from V and 8 bases from J, with 13 bases between. Here the CDR3 reads CASSFGGPGEKLFF. The CDR3 DNA sequence: TGTGCCAGCAGCTTCGGGGGACCGGGAGAAAAACTGTTTTTT.

The CDR3 bases are TGTGCCAGTAGTGTCGGGCGGGGTGGCAGGGAGACCCAGTACTTC. This sequence encodes CASSVGRGGRETQYF. The chain recombines TRBV19 with TRBJ2-5; D perhaps matches TRBD2 (6 bases). CDR1 is LNHDA, CDR2 SQIVND, per germline (reference sequence). Trimming pared 5 bases from V and 5 bases from J, leaving 18 bases between. The CDR3 is 15 residues long.

This chain connects TRBV6-2 or TRBV6-3 to TRBJ2-7; 12 bases line up with TRBD2. There are 18 residues in the CDR3. J lost 3 bases, V lost 0 bases, and 9 bases had no gene match. In germline, CDR1 is MNHEY, CDR2 SVGEGT. The CDR3 nucleotides are TGTGCCAGCAGTTACTCGGGTGGACTAGCGGGAACGTTCTACGAGCAGTACGTC. As protein: CASSYSGGLAGTFYEQYV.

This clone has only one observation. This sequence joins TRBV5-1 and TRBJ2-2; TRBD1 agrees at 9 bases. Looked up from germline, CDR1 is SGHRS and CDR2 is YFSETQ. Trimming removed 4 bases from V and 4 bases from J; junction bases left unmatched: 5. The CDR3 has 15 amino acids. The chain's CDR3 is CASSLQGAFTGELFF. The CDR3 region has the DNA TGCGCCAGCAGCCTACAGGGGGCGTTCACCGGGGAGCTGTTTTTT.

This chain connects TRBV30 to TRBJ2-3, with D possibly matching TRBD2 (5 bases). The V and J ends lost 5 bases and 5 bases respectively, with 5 bases between them. The CDR3 contains 10 residues. The germline V gene has CDR1 GTSNPN and CDR2 SVGIG (reference sequence). The CDR3: CAWGLDTQYF. CDR3 DNA sequence: TGTGCCTGGGGACTAGATACGCAGTATTTT.

The V call is TRBV7-2, the J call TRBJ2-3; 8 bases line up with TRBD2. V was pared by 4 bases and J by 4 bases, with 10 bases of the junction left unmatched. Germline loops: CDR1 SGHTA, CDR2 FQGNSA. This CDR3 is built from 16 residues. CDR3 amino acids: CASSSSGQTYADTQYF. CDR3 bases: TGTGCCAGCAGCTCTAGCGGGCAAACGTACGCAGATACGCAGTATTTT.